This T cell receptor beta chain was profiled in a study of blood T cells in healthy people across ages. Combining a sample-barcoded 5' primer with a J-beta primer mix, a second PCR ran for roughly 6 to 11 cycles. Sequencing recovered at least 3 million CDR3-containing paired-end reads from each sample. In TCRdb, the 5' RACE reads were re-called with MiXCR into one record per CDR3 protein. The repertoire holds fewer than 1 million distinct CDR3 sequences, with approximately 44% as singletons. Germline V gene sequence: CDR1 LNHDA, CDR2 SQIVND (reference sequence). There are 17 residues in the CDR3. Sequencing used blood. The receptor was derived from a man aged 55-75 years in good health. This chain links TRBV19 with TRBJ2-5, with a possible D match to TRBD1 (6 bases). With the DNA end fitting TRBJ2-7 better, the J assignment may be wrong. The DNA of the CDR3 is TGTGCCAGTAGCCCGATGGACAGTAATCTTGAAAACTACGAGCAGTACTTC. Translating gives CASSPMDSNLENYEQYF.